This T cell receptor beta chain derives from a study of cytomegalovirus exposure and HLA in healthy donors. A multiplex PCR was run with 60 Vbeta primers and 13 Jbeta primers. TCRdb keeps only in-frame clones here, not all; method: immunoSEQ multiplex PCR. Found here are about 160,000 clones, 84% of them singletons; the top ten hold around 1%. This clone was seen more than once but under ten times. The antigen remains undetermined. General study results and limits: Prediction of most subjects' HLA-A and HLA-B alleles by TCR beta sequences was reportedly accurate. The authors listed some 160 TCR beta chains as cytomegalovirus-associated. Sequencing probably produced one cluster of sequence variants that were highly shared.

This clonotype was sampled from a man aged 25-45 years in good health and CMV-seronegative. What was sequenced was PBMCs.

CDR3 bases: TGTGCCAGCAGTGATGGCGACAGGAATGAGCAGTTCTTC. Protein: CASSDGDRNEQFF. The V gene is TRBV6-4, the J gene TRBJ2-1; perhaps TRBD1 as D (6 bases). The CDR3 is 13 amino acids. CDR1 MRHNA and CDR2 SNTAGT come from the germline V gene. The V and J ends lost 3 bases and 7 bases respectively, with 10 bases between them.